This T cell receptor (beta chain) is drawn from a study of tumor-infiltrating lymphocytes in primary liver carcinoma. Study in general: Samples gave roughly 3.5 to 8 million productive TCRbeta reads, similar across tissue types.

Looked up from germline, CDR1 is MDHEN and CDR2 is SYDVKM. Trimming stripped 5 bases from V and 0 bases from J, with 14 bases between. The CDR3 is 15 residues long. cDNA specific to TCR beta was made from 500 ng of total RNA, with a constant-region primer employed for priming. Libraries of TCR beta came from three nested multiplex PCR rounds with slightly modified ARM-PCR. Rounds one and two of PCR, each of 10 to 11 cycles, were primed with TRBV1-TRBV30 forward primers and a C-beta reverse primer. TCRdb ran MiXCR on the multiplex PCR reads and lists one entry per CDR3 protein. The table lists about 210,000 distinct CDR3 sequences, 65% of them singletons. Study-wide points: Overlap in tumor-adjacent and tumor-blood pairs fell below that of tumor region pairs.

Blood RNA originated from unsorted whole blood, with germline DNA additionally extracted. Patients were treatment-naive with chronic HBV infection. With respect to this clonotype: Its antigen is currently unknown.

The sequencing sample was made of peripheral blood. The gene calls are TRBV28 and TRBJ2-7; D is unresolved. The receptor was derived from a woman between 55 and 75 years old with primary liver carcinoma and hepatitis B virus infection. CDR3 DNA sequence: TGTGCCAGCAGTCCTCCGGAGAGCTTCTCCTACGAGCAGTACTTC. This gives the protein CASSPPESFSYEQYF.